The clone carrying this T cell receptor (beta chain) was observed a handful of times. Its antigen is unidentified. The authors prepared the TCRbeta library with unique molecular identifiers. TCRdb called the PCR reads again in MiXCR, with one record for every CDR3 protein. The table includes fewer than 550,000 distinct CDR3 sequences, roughly an eighth detected once. This specimen belongs to a study of T-cell reconstitution after alpha-beta-depleted transplantation in children. The study's findings and limits: After transplant, high TCRbeta diversity at day 60 in some patients arose from surviving recipient T cells and thymic progenitors. Alpha-beta T cells present about two months after transplant were reported to originate from several hundred expanded graft clones. T-cell counts and diversity were attributed mostly to newly produced T cells one year after transplant.

Sequencing was performed on PBMCs, mostly from graft donor cells, taken 180 days after TCRalphabeta/CD19-depleted stem cell transplant. The sequence was obtained from a female patient aged 2-9 years who had a stem cell transplant for aplastic anemia, so the T cells may come from the graft donor.

CDR3 protein: CAASSGDATNEKLFF. The CDR3 nucleotides are TGTGCCGCTTCGTCTGGGGACGCAACTAATGAAAAACTGTTTTTT. This chain uses TRBV19 with TRBJ1-4, with D possibly being TRBD1 (5 bases). The CDR3 has 15 amino acids. V was pared by 11 bases and J by 0 bases, with 16 bases between. Germline V gene data show CDR1 as LNHDA and CDR2 as SQIVND (reference sequence).